The 27 T cell receptor beta chains reported below all come from one sample, sequenced in a study of blood T cell repertoires in COVID-19. Profiled with immunoSEQ multiplex PCR; TCRdb holds only in-frame clones, not every one. This table has about 300,000 clones, about 81% appearing once. The sequencing input was peripheral blood. The receptors originated from a human donor with COVID-19, enrolled during active disease. The donor label of this sample is uncertain.

The count of this clone is one. The chain couples TRBV7-2 to TRBJ1-4; D ambiguous. Germline CDR1 SGHTA, CDR2 FQGNSA. The V gene lost 1 base and the J gene lost 7 bases, with 7 bases spanning the gap. The CDR3 sequence is 13 residues long. CDR3 sequence (DNA): TGTGCCAGCAGCTTAGAGAGGAGTGAAAAACTGTTTTTT. It translates to CASSLERSEKLFF. Filled out from reference TRBV7-2 and TRBJ1-4, the complete variable domain reads GAGVSQSPSNKVTEKGKDVELRCDPISGHTALYWYRQSLGQGLEFLIYFQGNSAPDKSGLPSDRFSAERTGGSVSTLTIQRTQQEDSAVYLCASSLERSEKLFFGSGTQLSVL.

V and J are TRBV18 and TRBJ2-1, with D perhaps matching TRBD2 (5 bases). The V end lost 2 bases, the J end lost 1 base, and 15 bases lay between the germline ends. CDR3 size: 17 residues. Germline V lookup: CDR1 KGHSH, CDR2 LQKENI. The CDR3 spells CASSPFTGGRSYNEQFF. CDR3 bases: TGTGCCAGCTCACCATTCACCGGCGGGCGGTCCTACAATGAGCAGTTCTTC.

The gene calls are TRBV29-1 and TRBJ2-1; D remains ambiguous. V was cut by 4 bases and J by 4 bases, with 8 bases left in between. The CDR3 runs to 12 residues. Germline V gives CDR1 SQVTM, CDR2 ANQGSEA. CDR3 in amino acids: CSVVSGYNEQFF. DNA of the CDR3: TGCAGCGTTGTGTCAGGATACAATGAGCAGTTCTTC.

This chain connects TRBV19 to TRBJ2-3; 8 bases match TRBD1. Germline lookup yields CDR1 LNHDA and CDR2 SQIVND (reference sequence). After removal of 1 base from V and 4 bases from J, the junction contained 7 bases not matched to a gene. The length of the CDR3 is 16 residues. As DNA, the CDR3 is TGTGCCAGTAGTATAGGTTCAGGGGGCATAGCAGATACGCAGTATTTT. It translates to CASSIGSGGIADTQYF.

Note on this clone: Mismatch with germline at one junction end may stem from a read error. The J gene is TRBJ2-1, the V gene TRBV30, with TRBD2 matching 13 bases. The germline V gene has CDR1 GTSNPN and CDR2 SVGIG (reference sequence). The CDR3 loop spans 15 amino acids. The CDR3 here is CAWSSGLAGVRVLVF. CDR3 in DNA: TGTGCCTGGAGTTCTGGACTAGCGGGAGTACGGGTATTGGTCTTC.

With regard to this clone: At one end the junction does not follow the germline gene, possibly because of a read error. The rearrangement uses TRBV28 and TRBJ2-1; D perhaps matches TRBD2 (6 bases). CDR1 and CDR2 (germline): MDHEN, SYDVKM. This CDR3 has 15 residues. The CDR3 DNA follows: TGTGCCAGCAGGCCGACTAGGGGACCCTACAGTGAGCAGTTCTTC. It yields the protein CASRPTRGPYSEQFF.

This chain joins TRBV15 and TRBJ2-2; 9 bases map to TRBD1. The V gene's germline CDR1 is LNHNV and CDR2 YYDKDF (reference sequence). V lost 3 bases and J lost 4; bases outside the gene matches: 9. The CDR3 sequence is 17 residues long. The CDR3 DNA is TGTGCCACCAGCAGGTCTAGGAACAGGGGGCTCACCGGGGAGCTGTTTTTT. Translation: CATSRSRNRGLTGELFF.

V gene TRBV19 combines with J gene TRBJ2-3, with TRBD2 as a possible D gene (7 bases). V was cut by 7 bases and J by 2 bases, with 16 bases left in between. Looked up from germline, CDR1 is LNHDA and CDR2 is SQIVND (reference sequence). The CDR3 extends over 15 amino acids. Here the CDR3 DNA reads TGTGCCAGTACCGCAAGGGGGGGGATCACAGATACGCAGTATTTT. Translating it yields CASTARGGITDTQYF.

The chain combines TRBV7-6 with TRBJ2-2; D call uncertain. The CDR3 consists of 15 residues. V was clipped by 5 bases and J by 1 base, with 11 bases between them. Germline V gene sequence: CDR1 SGHVS, CDR2 FNYEAQ. The CDR3 spells CASSMGHLNTGELFF. The CDR3 nucleotides are TGTGCCAGCAGCATGGGCCATTTGAACACCGGGGAGCTGTTTTTT.

This chain links TRBV5-4 with TRBJ2-7, with TRBD2 identical over 8 bases. Germline V lookup: CDR1 SGHNT, CDR2 YYREEE (reference sequence). This CDR3 comprises 15 residues. V lost 0 bases to trimming and J lost 3 bases; unmatched junction nucleotides: 5. The CDR3 nucleotides are TGTGCCAGCAGCTTGGGTCGAGCGGGGGACTACGAGCAGTACTTC. It specifies CASSLGRAGDYEQYF.

The chain carries TRBV23-1 and TRBJ1-4; 8 bases fit TRBD1. TRBV23-1 is noted as an ORF with a role that remains uncertain. This CDR3 is 15 amino acids long. J gave up 5 bases and V 4 bases, and 6 bases lay outside the gene matches. Written as DNA, the CDR3 is TGCGCCAGCAGTCGAATCAGGGGGCGCAATGAAAAACTGTTTTTT. Its translation is CASSRIRGRNEKLFF.

The V and J genes are TRBV5-4 and TRBJ1-4; D may be TRBD1 (5 bases). CDR3 length: 15 residues. Germline-derived CDR1 and CDR2 are SGHNT and YYREEE (reference sequence). Trimming cost V 4 bases and J 3 bases, with 13 bases left between them. The CDR3 loop is CASSIGRTPNEKLFF. The CDR3 bases are TGTGCCAGCAGCATAGGGAGGACACCTAATGAAAAACTGTTTTTT.

This clone occurred once. This rearrangement joins TRBV28 to TRBJ2-1; maybe TRBD2 (5 bases). V was shortened by 3 bases and J by 6 bases, with 15 bases between the two germline ends. Germline CDR1 and CDR2: MDHEN and SYDVKM. There are 15 residues in the CDR3. In DNA form, the CDR3 reads TGTGCCAGCAGTTTTCTACTAGTCCGCAGCAATGAGCAGTTCTTC. The encoded protein is CASSFLLVRSNEQFF.

This chain uses TRBV5-4 with TRBJ2-3; a weak D match, TRBD1 (6 bases). Germline V gene lookup returns CDR1 SGHNT and CDR2 YYREEE (reference sequence). The V end lost 0 bases, the J end lost 3 bases, and 8 bases lay between the germline ends. This CDR3 comprises 14 residues. CDR3 region: CASSLDQGTDTQYF. Here the CDR3 DNA reads TGTGCCAGCAGCTTGGACCAGGGGACAGATACGCAGTATTTT.

This clone was counted only a few times. The chain couples TRBV3-1 (or the pseudogene TRBV3-2) to TRBJ1-1; D gene unclear. Germline CDR1 LGHDT, CDR2 YNNKEL (reference sequence). This CDR3 contains 13 residues. The ends were cut back, 5 bases at V and 6 bases at J, with 13 bases in the middle. The chain's CDR3 is CASSSELRAEAFF. The CDR3 coding sequence is TGTGCCAGCAGCTCGGAGTTGAGGGCTGAAGCTTTCTTT.

The rearrangement uses TRBV28 and TRBJ1-5; D uncertain. This CDR3 comprises 12 residues. The V gene lost 6 bases and the J gene lost 1 base, with 4 bases spanning the gap. Per germline, CDR1 MDHEN and CDR2 SYDVKM. CDR3 loop: CASRQSNQPQHF. DNA of the CDR3: TGTGCCAGCAGACAGAGCAATCAGCCCCAGCATTTT.

This clone has more than one count but fewer than ten. The V gene is TRBV5-1, the J gene TRBJ2-2, with a possible D match to TRBD1 (5 bases). The V end was cut by 4 bases, the J end by 6 bases, with 13 bases between. Germline CDR1 is SGHRS and CDR2 is YFSETQ. The CDR3 totals 14 residues. CDR3 sequence reads: CASSTQGSSGELFF. CDR3 bases: TGCGCCAGCAGCACTCAGGGTTCCTCCGGGGAGCTGTTTTTT.

The rearrangement joins TRBV28 to TRBJ2-7; the D gene is possibly TRBD1 (6 bases). V lost 8 bases, J lost 0 bases, and 14 bases lay in between. The V gene's germline CDR1 is MDHEN and CDR2 SYDVKM. The CDR3 totals 14 residues. As DNA, the CDR3 is TGTGCCAGCGGGTTGGGACACGGCTCCTACGAGCAGTACTTC. Protein sequence: CASGLGHGSYEQYF.

The genes are TRBV5-6 and TRBJ2-7; 8 bases are a match to TRBD1. This CDR3 has 14 residues. J was trimmed by 6 bases and V by 3 bases; bases with no gene match: 8. Germline V CDR1 and CDR2: SGHDT, YYEEEE. This CDR3 reads CASSWRTGLGEQYF. The CDR3, as DNA: TGTGCCAGCAGCTGGCGGACAGGGTTGGGCGAGCAGTACTTC.

The chain uses TRBV14 and TRBJ2-7; TRBD2 matches at 11 bases. Trimming cost V 4 bases and J 2 bases; bases outside gene matches: 4. Germline-derived CDR1 and CDR2 are SGHDN and FVKESK. CDR3 length: 15 amino acids. The CDR3 protein is CASSRTLAGAYEQYF. CDR3 nucleotides: TGTGCCAGCAGCCGCACACTAGCGGGAGCCTACGAGCAGTACTTC.

The gene calls are TRBV10-3 and TRBJ2-5; 9 nucleotides line up with TRBD2. The CDR3 consists of 16 residues. Trimming removed 10 bases from V and 5 bases from J; junction bases left unmatched: 17. Germline values: CDR1 ENHRY, CDR2 SYGVKD. This chain's CDR3 is CATQRGTSNFGETQYF. For the CDR3, the DNA is TGTGCCACCCAACGCGGGACTAGCAATTTTGGGGAGACCCAGTACTTC.

This rearrangement joins TRBV5-6 to TRBJ1-1, with D possibly TRBD1 on 5 matching bases. The CDR3 runs to 14 residues. V gave up 4 bases and J gave up 6 bases, with 16 bases separating them. CDR1 and CDR2 from the germline V gene are SGHDT and YYEEEE. In DNA form, the CDR3 reads TGTGCCAGCAGCACCGGTAAGGGGAGGCCTGAAGCTTTCTTT. Translation gives CASSTGKGRPEAFF.

The V call is TRBV27, the J call TRBJ2-5, with 7 bases matching TRBD2. This CDR3 contains 17 residues. Per the germline V gene, CDR1 is MNHEY and CDR2 is SMNVEV (reference sequence). With V trimmed by 4 bases and J by 2 bases, 13 bases remained unmatched. CDR3 residues: CASSSSPGPGGQETQYF. The CDR3 region has the DNA TGTGCCAGCAGTTCTTCCCCCGGCCCGGGGGGACAAGAGACCCAGTACTTC.

The rearrangement uses TRBV4-2 and TRBJ2-3, with D possibly TRBD2 on 6 matching bases. Trimming removed 4 bases at V and 1 base at J, with 15 bases between. This CDR3 is built from 16 residues. From germline, CDR1 is LGHNA and CDR2 YNFKEQ. The CDR3 reads CASSPQGGTGTDTQYF. CDR3 sequence (DNA): TGTGCCAGCAGCCCCCAGGGAGGAACCGGCACAGATACGCAGTATTTT.

The chain employs TRBV3-1 (or the pseudogene TRBV3-2) and TRBJ2-1; possibly TRBD2 for D (5 bases). The CDR3 loop spans 15 amino acids. The V gene lost 3 bases and the J gene lost 10 bases, with 19 bases spanning the gap. Germline values: CDR1 LGHDT, CDR2 YNNKEL (reference sequence). CDR3 sequence reads: CASSQPTEVSGEQFF. The CDR3 DNA follows: TGTGCCAGCAGCCAGCCCACCGAGGTCAGCGGAGAGCAGTTCTTC.

V gene TRBV27 combines with J gene TRBJ2-7; D may be TRBD1 (5 bases). Germline V gene sequence: CDR1 MNHEY, CDR2 SMNVEV (reference sequence). CDR3 length: 14 amino acids. V lost 6 bases, J lost 2 bases, and 14 bases lay in between. CDR3 sequence: CASRGGANPYEQYF. The CDR3 nucleotides read TGTGCCAGCAGAGGTGGGGCGAATCCCTACGAGCAGTACTTC.

This chain uses TRBV7-9 with TRBJ1-1; D not resolved. The CDR3 has 12 residues. Per germline, CDR1 SEHNR and CDR2 FQNEAQ (reference sequence). V was pared by 5 bases and J by 10 bases, with 14 bases between. The CDR3 DNA reads as TGTGCCAGCAGCCAATGGCGGGTCGGAGCTTTCTTT. Translating it yields CASSQWRVGAFF. Based on the CDR3 plus reference TRBV7-9 and TRBJ1-1, the full variable domain is DTGVSQNPRHKITKRGQNVTFRCDPISEHNRLYWYRQTLGQGPEFLTYFQNEAQLEKSRLLSDRFSAERPKGSFSTLEIQRTEQGDSAMYLCASSQWRVGAFFGQGTRLTVV.